The 23 T cell receptor beta chains presented below share a single source sample, sequenced in a study of technical replicates of blood from several donors. Libraries were prepared by immunoSEQ multiplex PCR; TCRdb keeps only in-frame clonotypes and omits some of them. Counted here are roughly 100,000 clones, 90% to 97% occurring once; the ten biggest clones make up roughly 0.36%. The sequencing sample was made of T cells isolated from PBMCs. The receptors originated from a human donor in good health.

The chain combines TRBV29-1 with TRBJ1-2, with 10 positions matching TRBD1. Per germline, CDR1 SQVTM and CDR2 ANQGSEA. CDR3 length: 12 amino acids. With V trimmed by 8 bases and J by 3 bases, 3 bases remained unmatched. As DNA, the CDR3 is TGCAGCATAGGACAGGGGGACTATGGCTACACCTTC. Translation gives CSIGQGDYGYTF.

The CDR3 bases are TGTGCCAGCAGGGAGACAGGTGAAAAACTGTTTTTT. It translates to CASRETGEKLFF. The chain recombines TRBV7-9 with TRBJ1-4, with a possible D match to TRBD1 (6 bases). The CDR3 covers 12 residues. Per the germline V gene, CDR1 is SEHNR and CDR2 is FQNEAQ (reference sequence). Trimming stripped 6 bases from V and 7 bases from J, with 9 bases between.

This chain links TRBV30 with TRBJ2-5; 8 nucleotides match TRBD1. The J segment lost 4 bases and the V segment lost 1 base, leaving 2 bases of the junction unmatched. The length of the CDR3 is 13 residues. Looked up from germline, CDR1 is GTSNPN and CDR2 is SVGIG (reference sequence). CDR3 nucleotide sequence: TGTGCCTGGAGTGGGGACAGGCGAGAGACCCAGTACTTC. Amino acid sequence: CAWSGDRRETQYF.

The V gene is TRBV29-1, the J gene TRBJ2-1; 8 nucleotides align to TRBD2. The CDR3 has 13 residues. CDR1 and CDR2 from the germline V gene are SQVTM and ANQGSEA. The trim removed 7 bases at V and 2 bases at J, leaving 4 bases unmatched. CDR3: CSGAGATYNEQFF. As DNA, the CDR3 is TGCAGCGGAGCGGGAGCAACCTACAATGAGCAGTTCTTC.

The chain carries TRBV11-2 and TRBJ2-7; no firm D call. The CDR3 sequence is 14 residues long. Germline V gives CDR1 SGHAT, CDR2 FQNNGV. V shed 3 bases and J shed 2 bases, with 11 bases lying between them. The DNA for the CDR3 is TGTGCCAGCAGCTTTTCGTCTAGACCCTACGAGCAGTACTTC. Protein: CASSFSSRPYEQYF.

The V and J genes are TRBV9 and TRBJ2-7; 13 bases fit TRBD2. CDR1 is SGDLS, CDR2 YYNGEE, per germline. CDR3 length: 18 residues. The J segment lost 2 bases and the V segment lost 0 bases, leaving 8 bases of the junction unmatched. In DNA form, the CDR3 reads TGTGCCAGCAGCGTAGTCCCCGGGGGGACTAGCGGGACCTACGAGCAGTACTTC. Its translation: CASSVVPGGTSGTYEQYF.

This chain uses TRBV6-5 with TRBJ1-1; tentative D call: TRBD1 (6 bases). The CDR3 runs to 11 residues. V gave up 6 bases and J gave up 11 bases, with 13 bases separating them. Per germline, CDR1 MNHEY and CDR2 SVGAGI. CDR3 sequence reads: CASRAGVSAFF. CDR3 nucleotides: TGTGCCAGCAGAGCAGGGGTTAGCGCTTTCTTT.

This clone was counted once. This chain connects TRBV28 to TRBJ2-7; possible D gene TRBD1, 7 bases. The CDR3 runs to 15 residues. Germline CDR1 MDHEN, CDR2 SYDVKM. V lost 5 bases and J 4 bases, leaving 18 bases between the germline ends. The CDR3 spells CASSPRGTADYEQYF. DNA for the CDR3: TGTGCCAGCAGTCCCCGCGGGACAGCTGATTACGAGCAGTACTTC.

The rearrangement uses TRBV2 and TRBJ1-5; 8 nucleotides line up with TRBD1. The trim removed 6 bases at V and 2 bases at J, leaving 6 bases unmatched. Per germline, CDR1 SNHLY and CDR2 FYNNEI. This CDR3 contains 15 residues. CDR3 in DNA: TGTGCCAGCAGCGCTGACAGGGGTGGCAATCAGCCCCAGCATTTT. Its protein is CASSADRGGNQPQHF.

The chain is built from TRBV9 and TRBJ2-3, with TRBD2 matching 7 bases. Per germline, CDR1 SGDLS and CDR2 YYNGEE. Germline trimming cut 0 bases from V and 2 bases from J; bases unmatched to any gene: 6. The CDR3 contains 16 residues. The DNA for the CDR3 is TGTGCCAGCAGCGTAGGGGTGGGAGGGAACACAGATACGCAGTATTTT. Its translation is CASSVGVGGNTDTQYF. The variable domain in full, completed from reference TRBV9 and TRBJ2-3, reads DSGVTQTPKHLITATGQRVTLRCSPRSGDLSVYWYQQSLDQGLQFLIQYYNGEERAKGNILERFSAQQFPDLHSELNLSSLELGDSALYFCASSVGVGGNTDTQYFGPGTRLTVL.

This chain links TRBV10-3 with TRBJ2-7; 11 positions match TRBD2. Trimming cost V 2 bases and J 5 bases; bases outside gene matches: 5. CDR3 length: 15 amino acids. Germline lookup yields CDR1 ENHRY and CDR2 SYGVKD. The CDR3 region is CAISETPGLADEQYF. The CDR3 bases are TGTGCCATCAGTGAGACCCCGGGACTAGCGGACGAGCAGTACTTC.

The chain has TRBV15 and TRBJ1-5; 9 bases agree with TRBD1. After removal of 3 bases from V and 4 bases from J, the junction contained 7 bases not matched to a gene. The germline V gene encodes CDR1 LNHNV and CDR2 YYDKDF (reference sequence). The CDR3 covers 16 residues. CDR3 sequence reads: CATSRKPGTGNQPQHF. CDR3 bases: TGTGCCACCAGCAGGAAGCCCGGGACAGGGAATCAGCCCCAGCATTTT.

This chain uses TRBV7-9 with TRBJ1-4, with 8 bases fitting TRBD1. The CDR3 length is 14 residues. Germline V gene data show CDR1 as SEHNR and CDR2 as FQNEAQ (reference sequence). Trimming removed 10 bases from V and 10 bases from J; junction bases left unmatched: 14. In nucleotides, the CDR3 is TGTGCCACTTCGAACCGGGACAGGTTGGCAAAACTGTTTTTT. It yields the protein CATSNRDRLAKLFF.

The V and J genes are TRBV6-5 and TRBJ2-3; the match to TRBD1 covers 8 bases. The CDR3 totals 14 residues. Germline V lookup: CDR1 MNHEY, CDR2 SVGAGI. V was clipped by 6 bases and J by 1 base; unmatched bases: 3. CDR3 coding DNA: TGTGCCAGCAGGCGGGACAGGCGCACAGATACGCAGTATTTT. Amino acids: CASRRDRRTDTQYF.

This sequence joins TRBV2 and TRBJ1-1; D unclear. Germline lookup yields CDR1 SNHLY and CDR2 FYNNEI. The V gene lost 7 bases and the J gene lost 6 bases, with 9 bases spanning the gap. The CDR3 extends over 11 amino acids. CDR3 in amino acids: CASISGSEAFF. The CDR3 DNA reads as TGTGCCAGCATTTCCGGGTCTGAAGCTTTCTTT.

The chain joins TRBV7-3 to TRBJ2-1; D is unclear. The V end was cut by 3 bases, the J end by 10 bases, with 13 bases between. This CDR3 contains 13 residues. Germline V lookup: CDR1 SGHTA, CDR2 FQGTGA. This chain's CDR3 is CASSFHEISEQFF. The DNA for the CDR3 is TGTGCCAGCAGCTTCCACGAAATTAGCGAGCAGTTCTTC.

V gene TRBV4-3 combines with J gene TRBJ2-1; TRBD2 agrees at 15 bases. The germline CDR1 and CDR2 sequences are LGHNA and YSLEER. This CDR3 spans 16 amino acids. The junction had 9 bases not matched to a gene; V was cut back by 8 bases and J by 7 bases. This chain's CDR3 is CASGTVGTSGRNEQFF. The CDR3 DNA reads TGCGCCAGCGGGACGGTCGGGACTAGCGGGAGGAATGAGCAGTTCTTC.

The chain uses TRBV18 and TRBJ1-5; D unresolved. The V end was cut by 3 bases, the J end by 0 bases, with 12 bases between. CDR3 length: 16 residues. Germline V CDR1 and CDR2: KGHSH, LQKENI. This chain's CDR3 is CASSPPGSNSNQPQHF. The CDR3 DNA is TGTGCCAGCTCACCGCCGGGGAGTAATAGCAATCAGCCCCAGCATTTT.

This clone was detected only once. J is TRBJ1-3 and V is TRBV4-3, with D possibly being TRBD1 (6 bases). The CDR3 spans 15 residues. Between the trimmed V and J ends, which lost 3 bases and 1 base, there was a span of 10 bases. From germline, CDR1 is LGHNA and CDR2 YSLEER. CDR3 region: CASSQATGSGNTIYF. Written as DNA, the CDR3 is TGCGCCAGCAGCCAGGCTACAGGGTCTGGAAACACCATATATTTT.

This clone was recorded once. V and J are TRBV7-2 and TRBJ2-1; the match to TRBD2 covers 7 bases. This CDR3 has 16 amino acids. The trim removed 3 bases at V and 6 bases at J, leaving 11 bases unmatched. Germline CDR1 and CDR2: SGHTA and FQGNSA. CDR3 in DNA: TGTGCCAGCAGCTTCTCGGGGGAGGGCCGCCTCAATGAGCAGTTCTTC. It is translated as CASSFSGEGRLNEQFF.

This clone was seen only once. The rearrangement uses TRBV2 and TRBJ2-7; 10 nucleotides line up with TRBD1. J was trimmed by 5 bases and V by 6 bases; bases with no gene match: 10. CDR1 is SNHLY and CDR2 is FYNNEI in the germline V gene. This CDR3 contains 15 residues. The CDR3 reads CASRRAGTGDHEQYF. The CDR3 nucleotides read TGTGCCAGCAGAAGGGCCGGGACAGGGGACCACGAGCAGTACTTC.

Here the CDR3 DNA reads TGCGCCAGCAGATTTGCGGGAGAAAGCACAGATACGCAGTATTTT. Translated, it gives CASRFAGESTDTQYF. This chain joins TRBV5-1 and TRBJ2-3; 7 bases map to TRBD2. Per germline, CDR1 SGHRS and CDR2 YFSETQ. Losses at the gene ends were 5 bases for V and 0 bases for J; bases not matched to a gene: 6. The CDR3 has 15 amino acids.

The chain recombines TRBV2 with TRBJ2-5; the match to TRBD2 covers 14 bases. V shed 6 bases, J shed 3 bases, and the junction held 0 bases outside the gene matches. Germline CDR1 is SNHLY and CDR2 is FYNNEI. This CDR3 spans 14 amino acids. In DNA form, the CDR3 reads TGTGCCAGCAGGGGACTAGCGGGAGAAGAGACCCAGTACTTC. Its protein is CASRGLAGEETQYF. Full variable domain (remainder filled in from reference TRBV2 and TRBJ2-5): EPEVTQTPSHQVTQMGQEVILRCVPISNHLYFYWYRQILGQKVEFLVSFYNNEISEKSEIFDDQFSVERPDGSNFTLKIRSTKLEDSAMYFCASRGLAGEETQYFGPGTRLLVL.